Below are 8 T cell receptor beta chains sequenced from a single sample in a study of CD8 T cells in Susac syndrome. The authors reverse transcribed about 0.45 to 1 ug RNA with random hexamers. TCRdb fed the immunoSEQ multiplex PCR reads into MiXCR, producing one record per CDR3 protein. The profile shows approximately 210,000 distinct CDR3 sequences, about 94% of them singletons. Sequenced sample: CD4+ T cells from PBMCs. Source of these receptors: a human donor with Susac syndrome.

CDR3 DNA sequence: TGTGCCAGCAGCTTGGGACAGGTCCCCTACAATGAGCAGTTCTTC. Translated, it gives CASSLGQVPYNEQFF. The chain uses TRBV5-4 and TRBJ2-1; TRBD1 is a possible D gene (6 bases). V was shortened by 0 bases and J by 2 bases, with 9 bases between the two germline ends. The germline gives CDR1 SGHNT, CDR2 YYREEE (reference sequence). The CDR3 covers 15 residues.

The V gene is TRBV29-1, the J gene TRBJ2-7; D possibly corresponds to TRBD2 (6 bases). The V end was cut by 6 bases, the J end by 2 bases, with 20 bases between. Looked up from germline, CDR1 is SQVTM and CDR2 is ANQGSEA. The CDR3 covers 15 residues. The DNA of the CDR3 is TGCAGCGTCTACGGGACTCCTGGAGGTACCTACGAGCAGTACTTC. As protein: CSVYGTPGGTYEQYF.

This rearrangement joins TRBV18 to TRBJ1-1; D unclear. The V end lost 3 bases, the J end lost 4 bases, and 9 bases lay between the germline ends. This CDR3 contains 13 residues. The V gene's germline CDR1 is KGHSH and CDR2 LQKENI. The chain's CDR3 is CASSPQATTEAFF. The DNA of the CDR3 is TGTGCCAGCTCACCCCAGGCTACCACTGAAGCTTTCTTT.

The chain uses TRBV12-3 or TRBV12-4 and TRBJ1-1; D possibly corresponds to TRBD1 (5 bases). Deletions cut 6 bases from V and 4 bases from J, with 15 bases between. The CDR3 spans 14 residues. DNA of the CDR3: TGTGCCAGCAGCCTAATCGGGGGGAGCACTGAAGCTTTCTTT. It codes for CASSLIGGSTEAFF.

The rearrangement links TRBV18 to TRBJ1-1; D perhaps matches TRBD1 (5 bases). V shed 3 bases and J shed 1 base, with 9 bases lying between them. Germline V lookup: CDR1 KGHSH, CDR2 LQKENI. This CDR3 is 14 amino acids long. The CDR3 sequence: CASSPGGANTEAFF. CDR3 sequence (DNA): TGTGCCAGCTCACCTGGCGGGGCGAACACTGAAGCTTTCTTT.

The chain joins TRBV27 to TRBJ1-6, with D tentatively TRBD1 (6 bases). V lost 6 bases and J lost 1, with 19 bases in between. Germline CDR1 is MNHEY and CDR2 is SMNVEV (reference sequence). The CDR3 is made up of 18 amino acids. The CDR3 protein is CASSHPQGLGSYNSPLHF. In DNA form, the CDR3 reads TGTGCCAGCAGCCATCCACAGGGTTTGGGATCCTATAATTCACCCCTCCACTTT.

The chain recombines TRBV18 with TRBJ1-1; D is unresolved. Germline lookup yields CDR1 KGHSH and CDR2 LQKENI. This CDR3 spans 15 amino acids. Trimming pared 2 bases from V and 1 base from J, leaving 11 bases between. The CDR3 region is CASSPVETANTEAFF. In DNA, the CDR3 is TGTGCCAGCTCACCAGTCGAGACGGCGAACACTGAAGCTTTCTTT.

The chain links TRBV12-3 or TRBV12-4 to TRBJ1-1, with no clear D. V was pared by 0 bases and J by 10 bases, with 9 bases between. The length of the CDR3 is 12 residues. The CDR3 DNA reads TGTGCCAGCAGTTTAGCTCCTGCGGTAGCTTTCTTT. It encodes CASSLAPAVAFF.